Listed below are T cell receptor beta chains from one sample, sequenced in a study of CD8 T cells in ankylosing spondylitis. TCRdb reprocessed the 5' RACE reads with MiXCR, giving one entry per CDR3 protein. The sample holds 150,000 to 200,000 distinct CDR3 sequences; over 15% are singletons and the top ten take 4.3%. Sequences were obtained from blood, either unsorted or a sorted T cell fraction (not recorded which). The receptors were gathered from a male donor aged 10-30 years with ankylosing spondylitis or in good health (not recorded which). Both conserved end residues are part of each CDR3.

V gene	J gene	CDR3 protein
TRBV20-1	TRBJ2-1	CSASPSSYNEQFF
TRBV12-3/TRBV12-4	TRBJ2-1	CASSHVGPGLQINEQFF
TRBV7-9	TRBJ1-1	CASSVNRDTEAFF
TRBV28	TRBJ2-5	CASSIYGETQYF
TRBV11-3	TRBJ2-1	CASRSTRLAGGQQFF
TRBV6-5	TRBJ1-6	CASSDRGQGGSPLHF
TRBV4-1	TRBJ2-1	CASRAPGAYNEQFF
TRBV7-9	TRBJ2-5	CASSPGGADLETQYF
TRBV28	TRBJ2-1	CASSQNEQFF
TRBV6-5	TRBJ2-1	CASSYSGTSGRKNEQFF
TRBV24-1	TRBJ1-5	CATSDLTKNQPQHF
TRBV5-1	TRBJ2-3	CASSVQHSDTQYF
TRBV20-1	TRBJ2-5	CSAPGDTQETQYF
TRBV5-1	TRBJ2-1	CASSLAASGSPREQFF
TRBV20-1	TRBJ2-6	CSARSRVFGANVLTF
TRBV4-2	TRBJ1-1	CASSLSGSHTEAFF